A selection of T cell receptor beta chains follows, all from one sample in a study of response to subunit inactivated influenza vaccine. TCRdb independently ran MiXCR on the RT-PCR reads; one entry per CDR3 protein. The sample consists of roughly 570,000 distinct CDR3 sequences, about 15% of them appearing once. The source material was PBMCs from blood, sampled approximately 12 days after vaccination. The receptors stem from a man aged 45-60 years who received an inactivated influenza vaccine. The CDR3 runs from the conserved cysteine through the conserved F or W. The order of the fields is D gene, V gene, clone size, J gene, CDR3 protein, CDR3 DNA. The D gene is left open where the match is weak. Expanded clones get a size class; other rows say once, few or many, or leave the size out.

TRBD1,TRBV12-3/TRBV12-4,few,TRBJ1-1,CASSPQGVRYPEAFF,TGTGCCAGCAGTCCCCAGGGGGTCCGCTATCCTGAAGCTTTCTTT
TRBD2,TRBV7-2,few,TRBJ2-7,CASSLSGGTTYEQYF,TGTGCCAGCAGCCTTAGCGGGGGGACTACCTACGAGCAGTACTTC
NA,TRBV5-1,many,TRBJ2-7,CASSFGPNYEQYF,TGCGCCAGCAGCTTCGGTCCAAACTACGAGCAGTACTTC
NA,TRBV2,few,TRBJ2-7,CASSEAQEGEPDYEQYF,TGTGCCAGCAGTGAAGCCCAGGAGGGAGAACCGGACTACGAGCAGTACTTC
TRBD1,TRBV28,few,TRBJ2-1,CASSLRDRHYNEQFF,TGTGCCAGCAGTTTACGGGACAGACATTACAATGAGCAGTTCTTC
NA,TRBV4-1,few,TRBJ1-2,CASSQVLGRGGYTF,TGCGCCAGCAGCCAAGTCCTGGGGCGAGGAGGCTACACCTTC
NA,TRBV12-3/TRBV12-4,NA,TRBJ2-7,CASSLGGGLTYEQYF,TGTGCCAGCAGTCTGGGGGGAGGCCTGACCTACGAGCAGTACTTC
NA,TRBV29-1,few,TRBJ1-4,CSVAKEREKLFF,TGCAGCGTTGCTAAAGAGCGCGAAAAACTGTTTTTT
NA,TRBV27,few,TRBJ1-2,CASSLSIPRGDYGYTF,TGTGCCAGCAGTTTATCGATACCCAGGGGAGACTATGGCTACACCTTC
TRBD1,TRBV4-1,NA,TRBJ2-5,CASSQESYRGLETQYF,TGCGCCAGCAGCCAAGAATCTTACAGGGGGCTTGAGACCCAGTACTTC
TRBD2,TRBV24-1,NA,TRBJ2-3,CATSDPGLAGGADTQYF,TGTGCCACCAGTGACCCCGGACTAGCGGGAGGTGCAGATACGCAGTATTTT
NA,TRBV7-9,NA,TRBJ1-3,CASRVRGDGNTIYF,TGTGCCAGCAGAGTGAGAGGGGACGGAAACACCATATATTTT
NA,TRBV7-7,NA,TRBJ2-1,CASSLAGMYNEQFF,TGTGCCAGCAGCTTAGCAGGGATGTACAATGAGCAGTTCTTC
NA,TRBV7-9,many,TRBJ1-1,CASSLIQGIEAFF,TGTGCCAGCAGCTTAATTCAGGGGATTGAAGCTTTCTTT
NA,TRBV5-5,few,TRBJ2-7,CASSRSGTTYEQYF,TGTGCCAGCAGCAGATCCGGGACAACCTACGAGCAGTACTTC
NA,TRBV10-3,NA,TRBJ2-3,CAISDLRDQPNKQDTDTQYF,TGTGCCATCAGTGATCTCAGGGACCAACCAAATAAGCAAGACACAGATACGCAGTATTTT
NA,TRBV27,NA,TRBJ2-1,CASSPEAGDLYNEQFF,TGTGCCAGCAGCCCCGAAGCAGGGGACCTTTACAATGAGCAGTTCTTC
TRBD1,TRBV18,NA,TRBJ2-3,CASSLQPLTGTGGTDTQYF,TGTGCCAGCTCACTGCAACCTCTTACCGGGACAGGGGGCACAGATACGCAGTATTTT
NA,TRBV20-1,NA,TRBJ2-2,CSAPTQGGGYTGELFF,TGCAGTGCCCCAACCCAGGGGGGGGGATACACCGGGGAGCTGTTTTTT
NA,TRBV5-6,few,TRBJ2-7,CASSLTSVLGEQYF,TGTGCCAGCAGCTTGACGAGCGTTCTTGGAGAGCAGTACTTC
NA,TRBV28,few,TRBJ2-1,CASSLSTPNEQFF,TGTGCCAGCAGTTTAAGTACTCCCAATGAGCAGTTCTTC
NA,TRBV2,NA,TRBJ2-3,CASTDTDTQYF,TGTGCCAGCACCGACACAGATACGCAGTATTTT
TRBD1,TRBV7-9,NA,TRBJ2-5,CASSPGQGPQETQYF,TGTGCCAGCAGCCCAGGACAGGGGCCTCAAGAGACCCAGTACTTC
NA,TRBV15,NA,TRBJ2-1,CATSRGGVSYNEQFF,TGTGCCACCAGCAGAGGCGGGGTCTCCTACAATGAGCAGTTCTTC
NA,TRBV6-2/TRBV6-3,NA,TRBJ2-3,CATTKRDTQYF,TGTGCCACCACGAAAAGGGATACGCAGTATTTT
TRBD2,TRBV28,few,TRBJ2-3,CASSSQLAGRSTDTQYF,TGTGCCAGCAGTTCCCAACTAGCGGGGCGTAGCACAGATACGCAGTATTTT
NA,TRBV12-3/TRBV12-4,few,TRBJ1-2,CASTKMGYGYTF,TGTGCCAGCACCAAGATGGGGTATGGCTACACCTTC
NA,TRBV27,NA,TRBJ2-7,CASSLSSLAYEQYF,TGTGCCAGCAGTTTATCATCTCTCGCCTACGAGCAGTACTTC
TRBD1,TRBV5-1,NA,TRBJ1-4,CASSFRGPNEKLFF,TGCGCCAGCAGCTTCAGGGGGCCTAATGAAAAACTGTTTTTT
TRBD1,TRBV9,few,TRBJ1-6,CASSGDRASPLHF,TGTGCCAGCAGCGGGGACAGGGCTTCACCCCTCCACTTT
TRBD1,TRBV29-1,NA,TRBJ2-7,CSVAGGALHEQYF,TGCAGCGTTGCAGGGGGCGCCTTGCACGAGCAGTACTTC
NA,TRBV11-2,NA,TRBJ2-1,CASSELHEQFF,TGTGCCAGCAGCGAACTCCATGAGCAGTTCTTC
NA,TRBV7-2,few,TRBJ2-5,CASSNRATNFQYF,TGTGCCAGCAGTAACCGGGCAACCAACTTCCAGTACTTC
NA,TRBV6-2/TRBV6-3,few,TRBJ2-7,CASSYLGRGHYEQYF,TGTGCCAGCAGTTACCTGGGCAGGGGCCACTACGAGCAGTACTTC
TRBD2,TRBV14,few,TRBJ2-1,CASSQESLAAYNEQFF,TGTGCCAGCAGCCAAGAAAGCCTAGCGGCCTACAATGAGCAGTTCTTC
TRBD2,TRBV7-9,few,TRBJ2-1,CASSFSLMASGYNEQFF,TGTGCCAGCAGCTTCAGTCTTATGGCTAGCGGATACAATGAGCAGTTCTTC
NA,TRBV20-1,NA,TRBJ2-1,CSASRANSYNEQFF,TGCAGTGCTAGTCGGGCCAACTCCTACAATGAGCAGTTCTTC
NA,TRBV7-9,NA,TRBJ2-3,CASSLVLRAADTQYF,TGTGCCAGCAGCTTAGTCTTGAGGGCGGCGGATACGCAGTATTTT
NA,TRBV10-2,NA,TRBJ1-6,CASTQGGNSPLHF,TGCGCCAGCACGCAAGGAGGTAATTCACCCCTCCACTTT
NA,TRBV20-1,NA,TRBJ2-1,CSAPTALYNEQFF,TGCAGTGCCCCAACTGCGCTTTACAATGAGCAGTTCTTC
TRBD2,TRBV11-2,few,TRBJ2-1,CASSGSSGGSGEQFF,TGTGCCAGCAGCGGGTCTAGCGGGGGGTCGGGTGAGCAGTTTTTC
NA,TRBV6-6,few,TRBJ2-3,CASSPSGEDTQYF,TGTGCCAGCAGTCCCTCCGGGGAAGATACGCAGTATTTT
TRBD1,TRBV28,NA,TRBJ1-2,CASSPRQGPVYGYTF,TGTGCCAGCAGTCCCCGACAGGGACCAGTCTATGGCTACACCTTC
NA,TRBV6-2/TRBV6-3,NA,TRBJ2-7,CASSYSRPGRWGEQYF,TGTGCCAGCAGTTACAGTCGGCCAGGGAGATGGGGCGAGCAGTACTTC
TRBD2,TRBV29-1,few,TRBJ2-3,CSVELASGSRRLGPTDTQYF,TGCAGCGTTGAACTAGCTAGCGGGAGCCGGAGGTTAGGCCCCACAGATACGCAGTATTTT
NA,TRBV7-9,many,TRBJ1-4,CASSLQGGGEKLFF,TGTGCCAGCAGCCTACAGGGCGGAGGAGAAAAACTGTTTTTT